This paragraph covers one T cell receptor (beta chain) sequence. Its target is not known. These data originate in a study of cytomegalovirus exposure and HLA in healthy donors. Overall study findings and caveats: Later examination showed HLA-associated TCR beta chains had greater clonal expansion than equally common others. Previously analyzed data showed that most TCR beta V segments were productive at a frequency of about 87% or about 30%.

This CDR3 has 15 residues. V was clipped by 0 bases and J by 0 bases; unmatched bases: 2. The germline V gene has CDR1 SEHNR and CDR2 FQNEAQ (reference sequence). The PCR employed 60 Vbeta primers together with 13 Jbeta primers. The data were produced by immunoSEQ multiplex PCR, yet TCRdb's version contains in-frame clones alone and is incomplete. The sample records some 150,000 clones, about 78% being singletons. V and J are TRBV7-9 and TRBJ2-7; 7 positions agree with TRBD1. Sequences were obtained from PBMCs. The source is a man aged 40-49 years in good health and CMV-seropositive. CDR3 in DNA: TGTGCCAGCAGCTTAGCCAGACAGGGCTCCTACGAGCAGTACTTC. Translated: CASSLARQGSYEQYF.